Each of the 25 T cell receptor beta chains below was sequenced from the same sample in a study of CD8 T cells in Susac syndrome. Reverse transcription of 0.5 to 1 ug RNA used random hexamers. One entry per CDR3 protein results from TCRdb running MiXCR on the immunoSEQ multiplex PCR reads. The sample contains about 150,000 distinct CDR3 sequences, about 95% of which appear only once. The sequenced material came from CD8+ T cells from PBMCs. Every receptor here comes from a human donor with multiple sclerosis.

The CDR3: CASSQEAAGGPTQETQYF. CDR3 in DNA: TGTGCCAGCAGCCAAGAAGCAGCGGGGGGCCCTACTCAAGAGACCCAGTACTTC. The rearrangement links TRBV3-1 to TRBJ2-5, with 9 bases that match TRBD2. Trimming at V came to 0 bases and at J to 2 bases, leaving 10 bases not matched to a gene. CDR3 size: 18 residues. The germline V gene encodes CDR1 LGHDT and CDR2 YNNKEL (reference sequence).

The chain recombines TRBV12-3 or TRBV12-4 with TRBJ2-1, with D perhaps TRBD2 (5 bases). Trimming left V 6 bases short and J 3 bases short, with 15 bases between. The CDR3 runs 15 residues. CDR3 in amino acids: CASSPGWGDYNEQFF. For the CDR3, the DNA is TGTGCCAGCAGCCCGGGGTGGGGAGACTACAATGAGCAGTTCTTC.

The chain uses TRBV7-6 and TRBJ1-6, with D hard to call. The CDR3 spans 13 residues. CDR1 is SGHVS, CDR2 FNYEAQ, per germline. V lost 6 bases and J 7 bases, leaving 10 bases between the germline ends. The CDR3 nucleotides read TGTGCCAGCAGAGGGATAAACAATTCACCCCTCCACTTT. Translation: CASRGINNSPLHF.

This chain uses TRBV4-1 with TRBJ2-4, with a weak D call TRBD2 (6 bases). This CDR3 has 15 amino acids. Per the germline V gene, CDR1 is MGHRA and CDR2 is YSYEKL. Trimming took off 2 bases at V and 9 bases at J, with 17 bases between the two ends. The CDR3 here is CASSQPDGTGGIQYF. The CDR3, as DNA: TGCGCCAGCAGCCAACCCGACGGGACTGGAGGCATTCAGTACTTC.

The chain couples TRBV29-1 to TRBJ1-1; TRBD1 might be the D (6 bases). CDR3 length: 12 amino acids. V lost 7 bases and J 8 bases, leaving 17 bases between the germline ends. Germline V gene lookup returns CDR1 SQVTM and CDR2 ANQGSEA. As DNA, the CDR3 is TGCAGCGGTGTCTTAACAGGGAACGAAGCTTTCTTT. The encoded protein is CSGVLTGNEAFF.

The rearrangement links TRBV2 to TRBJ2-2; TRBD2 aligns across 8 bases. CDR1 and CDR2 (germline): SNHLY, FYNNEI. The CDR3 runs 15 residues. The J segment lost 4 bases and the V segment lost 6 bases, leaving 7 bases of the junction unmatched. The CDR3 reads CASSAGTSGTGELFF. In DNA, the CDR3 is TGTGCCAGCAGCGCCGGGACTAGTGGCACCGGGGAGCTGTTTTTT.

V and J are TRBV20-1 and TRBJ2-1; D may be TRBD1 (6 bases). V gave up 2 bases and J gave up 9 bases, with 23 bases separating them. The CDR3 has 16 amino acids. Per the germline V gene, CDR1 is DFQATT and CDR2 is SNEGSKA (reference sequence). The CDR3 nucleotides are TGCAGTGCTAGAAAGGCTTTAGAACAGGGATTTGGTGAGCAGTTCTTC. This translates into CSARKALEQGFGEQFF.

The rearrangement uses TRBV19 and TRBJ2-5; 7 nucleotides match TRBD1. This CDR3 comprises 13 residues. Per the germline V gene, CDR1 is LNHDA and CDR2 is SQIVND (reference sequence). The V gene end was trimmed by 5 bases and the J gene end by 3 bases; junction bases not matched to a gene: 3. The CDR3, as DNA: TGTGCCAGTAGTGCCGGGACAGAAGAGACCCAGTACTTC. This translates into CASSAGTEETQYF.

This clonotype was counted once. This sequence joins TRBV15 and TRBJ1-2; 7 nucleotides line up with TRBD1. This CDR3 comprises 14 residues. CDR1 and CDR2 (germline): LNHNV, YYDKDF (reference sequence). V shed 3 bases and J 5 bases; nucleotides not matched to a gene: 6. The DNA of the CDR3 is TGTGCCACCAGCAGCGACAGGGTCGGATATGGCTACACCTTC. This translates into CATSSDRVGYGYTF.

V is TRBV4-1 and J is TRBJ2-7; D call uncertain. V lost 1 base to trimming and J lost 2 bases, with 12 bases between them. Germline CDR1 reads MGHRA; CDR2 reads YSYEKL. The CDR3 length is 15 residues. The CDR3 nucleotides read TGCGCCAGCAGCCAAGTCGGAGACAAGACCTACGAGCAGTACGTC. Encoded protein: CASSQVGDKTYEQYV.

The sample holds one count of this clonotype. This chain links TRBV2 with TRBJ1-6, with D perhaps matching TRBD1 (6 bases). CDR1 and CDR2 from the germline V gene are SNHLY and FYNNEI. The CDR3 loop spans 15 amino acids. V dropped 7 bases and J dropped 10 bases, with 20 bases sitting between them. The CDR3 protein is CASKPGRQDISPLHF. CDR3 sequence (DNA): TGTGCCAGCAAGCCGGGGAGACAGGATATCTCACCCCTCCACTTT.

Here the CDR3 reads CSARDRAGKSQETQYF. CDR3 nucleotides: TGCAGTGCTAGAGATCGGGCAGGGAAATCTCAAGAGACCCAGTACTTC. The chain employs TRBV20-1 and TRBJ2-5, with a possible D match to TRBD1 (5 bases). Trimming stripped 0 bases from V and 2 bases from J, with 16 bases between. Germline-derived CDR1 and CDR2 are DFQATT and SNEGSKA (reference sequence). The CDR3 has 16 amino acids.

V is TRBV5-8 and J is TRBJ2-1; 10 bases align to TRBD1. The CDR3 covers 14 residues. Germline values: CDR1 SGHTS, CDR2 YDEGEE. V dropped 0 bases and J dropped 9; count of bases not matched to a gene: 3. The CDR3 here is CASSLAGQGGEQFF. In DNA, the CDR3 is TGTGCCAGCAGCTTGGCCGGACAGGGGGGTGAGCAGTTCTTC.

V usage is TRBV4-2 and J usage is TRBJ2-3; no reliable D call. Germline V CDR1 and CDR2: LGHNA, YNFKEQ. Trimming shortened V by 2 bases and J by 4 bases, and 7 bases separated the two germline ends. This CDR3 contains 13 residues. CDR3 DNA: TGTGCCAGCAGCCAACCATTTGCAGATACGCAGTATTTT. This encodes CASSQPFADTQYF.

The chain combines TRBV29-1 with TRBJ2-7; D unresolved. The CDR3 totals 9 residues. The germline V gene encodes CDR1 SQVTM and CDR2 ANQGSEA. Trimming took off 7 bases at V and 3 bases at J, with 4 bases between the two ends. This CDR3 is CSAGYEQYV. The CDR3 nucleotides read TGCAGCGCGGGCTACGAGCAGTACGTC.

The chain employs TRBV14 and TRBJ2-2; D tentatively fits TRBD1 or TRBD2 (6 bases each). Germline V CDR1 and CDR2: SGHDN, FVKESK. V lost 4 bases, J lost 5 bases, and 11 bases lay in between. The CDR3 has 14 residues. The CDR3 coding sequence is TGTGCCAGCAGCCGCGGGACAAAAACCGGGGAGCTGTTTTTT. It yields the protein CASSRGTKTGELFF.

This chain joins TRBV27 and TRBJ1-2; 7 bases are a match to TRBD1. Germline CDR1 MNHEY, CDR2 SMNVEV (reference sequence). The CDR3 is 14 amino acids. V was clipped by 5 bases and J by 3 bases; unmatched bases: 6. The CDR3 DNA sequence: TGTGCCAGCAGTCCCGTGGGACAGTACTATGGCTACACCTTC. Its translation: CASSPVGQYYGYTF.

This rearrangement joins TRBV5-8 to TRBJ2-7; unclear D gene. The V end was cut by 4 bases, the J end by 5 bases, with 16 bases between. The CDR3 is made up of 14 amino acids. The germline V gene has CDR1 SGHTS and CDR2 YDEGEE. The CDR3 DNA reads TGTGCCAGCAGCCCCCGGTCATTACGTCACGAGCAGTACTTC. Translating it yields CASSPRSLRHEQYF.

V is TRBV6-5 and J is TRBJ2-5; 7 bases are a match to TRBD1. This CDR3 is 13 amino acids long. Per germline, CDR1 MNHEY and CDR2 SVGAGI. Trimming at V came to 5 bases and at J to 3 bases, leaving 3 bases not matched to a gene. The CDR3 loop is CASSPTGEETQYF. The CDR3 DNA reads TGTGCCAGCAGTCCTACAGGGGAAGAGACCCAGTACTTC.

The chain uses TRBV7-9 and TRBJ1-3; D not certain. V was shortened by 1 base and J by 2 bases, with 6 bases between the two germline ends. The length of the CDR3 is 14 residues. Per germline, CDR1 SEHNR and CDR2 FQNEAQ (reference sequence). Here the CDR3 reads CASSLVTPGNTIYF. The CDR3 nucleotides are TGTGCCAGCAGCTTAGTCACACCTGGAAACACCATATATTTT.

The CDR3 region has the DNA TGTGCCAGCAGTACCTTCGCTGGGATCAATACGGGAACAGATACGCAGTATTTT. It encodes CASSTFAGINTGTDTQYF. V gene TRBV27 combines with J gene TRBJ2-3, with D maybe TRBD2 (5 bases). Trimming removed 5 bases from V and 3 bases from J, with 24 bases in between. The CDR3 covers 18 residues. Per the germline V gene, CDR1 is MNHEY and CDR2 is SMNVEV (reference sequence).

The rearrangement joins TRBV7-9 to TRBJ1-2; D remains ambiguous. Trimming shortened V by 0 bases and J by 8 bases, and 10 bases separated the two germline ends. Germline lookup yields CDR1 SEHNR and CDR2 FQNEAQ (reference sequence). The CDR3 has 13 residues. The CDR3 protein is CASSLAGIYGYTF. The CDR3 bases are TGTGCCAGCAGCTTAGCAGGGATCTACGGCTACACCTTC.

J is TRBJ2-6 and V is TRBV29-1; D is tentatively TRBD1 or TRBD2 (5 bases each). Trimming shortened V by 0 bases and J by 2 bases, and 5 bases separated the two germline ends. From germline, CDR1 is SQVTM and CDR2 ANQGSEA. The length of the CDR3 is 14 residues. The CDR3: CSVEEGAGANVLTF. The CDR3, as DNA: TGCAGCGTTGAAGAGGGGGCTGGGGCCAACGTCCTGACTTTC.

V is TRBV20-1 and J is TRBJ1-2; D ambiguous. V was clipped by 3 bases and J by 8 bases, with 19 bases between them. Germline loops: CDR1 DFQATT, CDR2 SNEGSKA (reference sequence). This CDR3 has 14 amino acids. Here the CDR3 reads CSARFRKGPLGYTF. The DNA for the CDR3 is TGCAGTGCTAGGTTCAGAAAGGGTCCTCTAGGCTACACCTTC.

The chain recombines TRBV29-1 with TRBJ2-5; no clear D. The CDR3 loop spans 12 amino acids. Trimming took off 7 bases at V and 7 bases at J, with 16 bases between the two ends. CDR1 is SQVTM, CDR2 ANQGSEA, per germline. CDR3 region: CSALEHERTQYF. CDR3 nucleotide sequence: TGCAGCGCTCTCGAGCACGAGAGGACCCAGTACTTC. Supplemented by reference TRBV29-1 and TRBJ2-5, the full variable domain reads SAVISQKPSRDICQRGTSLTIQCQVDSQVTMMFWYRQQPGQSLTLIATANQGSEATYESGFVIDKFPISRPNLTFSTLTVSNMSPEDSSIYLCSALEHERTQYFGPGTRLLVL.